Included here is one T cell receptor beta chain sequence, with context. This clonotype was found a few times. No antigen is known for it. No clone much larger than this one lies a single base away; base qualities are absent. At the junction V is shortened by 3 bases and J by 8 bases; bases outside the gene matches: 5. Inclusive of the bounding cysteine and phenylalanine, the CDR3 is 16 residues long. Only the CDR3 DNA stays, 48 bases, in frame from base 1. The CDR1 and CDR2 encoded by the germline V gene are KGHDR and SFDVKD. The sample belongs to a study of T-cell reconstitution after alpha-beta-depleted transplantation in children listed by TCRdb under 2016. About the full investigation: The study quantitatively tracked T-cell immune reconstitution after TCRalphabeta/CD19-depleted allogeneic hematopoietic cell transplantation in children using TCR repertoire profiling.

The library was prepared using PCR. The data were produced on an Illumina HiSeq 2500. TCR libraries were prepared with molecular barcoding, using unique molecular identifiers to normalize TCRbeta repertoire quantification. The public reads were run again by TCRdb, first through fastp at Q25 and then through MiXCR, and only productive beta chains were kept. Identical CDR3 proteins give one entry, which carries the most common genes and DNA. The sample table shows about 640,000 distinct CDR3 sequences, and over 10% are seen once. The ten largest account for 2.2% of the sample. Taken with the paper, the label for treatment or condition translates to: allogeneic hematopoietic cell transplantation with graft depleted of TCRalphabeta T cells and CD19 B cells. TCRalphabeta/CD19-depleted allogeneic hematopoietic cell grafts were given to the transplant recipients, all of whom were children. The paper's findings and limits, for the study overall: The apparently early alphabetaT-cell count recovery about two months after transplant was reportedly dependent on only several hundred rapidly expanded clones derived from non-depleted graft cells. In some patients, the high TCRbeta diversity seen at day 60 was put down to recipient T cells and intrathymic progenitors that had survived conditioning. Hyperexpanded clone frequencies declined over subsequent months; after one year, T-cell counts and TCRbeta diversity were mostly attributed to newly produced T cells.

This receptor was identified in a male patient younger than 18 who had a stem cell transplant for acute myeloid leukemia, so the T cells may come from the graft donor. The source material was PBMCs, mostly from graft donor cells, sampled 360 days after TCRalphabeta/CD19-depleted stem cell transplant. The chain was built from TRBV24-1 and TRBJ2-1; TRBD2 agrees with 14 junctional bases. CDR3 loop: CATSDPGTSGSHEQFF. Here is the DNA: TGTGCCACCAGTGATCCCGGGACTAGCGGGAGTCATGAGCAGTTCTTC.